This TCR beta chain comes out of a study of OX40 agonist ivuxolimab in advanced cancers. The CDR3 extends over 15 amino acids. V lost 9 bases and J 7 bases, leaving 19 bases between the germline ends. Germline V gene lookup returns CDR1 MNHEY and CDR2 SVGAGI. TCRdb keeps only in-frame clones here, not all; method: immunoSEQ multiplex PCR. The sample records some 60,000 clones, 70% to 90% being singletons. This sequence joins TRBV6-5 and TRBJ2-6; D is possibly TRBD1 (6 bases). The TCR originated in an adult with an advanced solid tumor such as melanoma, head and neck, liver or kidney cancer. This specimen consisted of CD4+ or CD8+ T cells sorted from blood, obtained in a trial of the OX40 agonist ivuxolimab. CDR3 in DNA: TGTGCCAGTACAGGGAACTTAGCCCCTGCCAACGTCCTGACTTTC. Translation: CASTGNLAPANVLTF.